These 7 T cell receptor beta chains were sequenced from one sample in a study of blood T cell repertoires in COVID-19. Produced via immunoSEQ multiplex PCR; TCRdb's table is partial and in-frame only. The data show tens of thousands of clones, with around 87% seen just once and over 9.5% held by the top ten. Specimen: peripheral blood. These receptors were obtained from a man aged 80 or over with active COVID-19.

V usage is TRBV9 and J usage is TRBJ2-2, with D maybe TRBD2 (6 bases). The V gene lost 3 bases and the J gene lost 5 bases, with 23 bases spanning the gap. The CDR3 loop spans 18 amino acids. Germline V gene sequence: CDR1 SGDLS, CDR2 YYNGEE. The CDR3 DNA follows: TGTGCCAGCAGCGCCAAAGACGGGACCCGGGGGACTACCGGGGAGCTGTTTTTT. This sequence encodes CASSAKDGTRGTTGELFF.

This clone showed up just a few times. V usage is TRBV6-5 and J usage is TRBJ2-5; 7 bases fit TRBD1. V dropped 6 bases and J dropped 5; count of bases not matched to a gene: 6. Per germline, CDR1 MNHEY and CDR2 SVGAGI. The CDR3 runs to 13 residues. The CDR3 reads CASRDRQGETQYF. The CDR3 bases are TGTGCCAGCAGGGACAGGCAGGGTGAGACCCAGTACTTC.

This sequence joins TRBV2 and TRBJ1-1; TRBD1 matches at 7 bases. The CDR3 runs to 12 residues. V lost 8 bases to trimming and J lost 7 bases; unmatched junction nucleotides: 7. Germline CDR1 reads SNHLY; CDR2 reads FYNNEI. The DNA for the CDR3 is TGTGCCAGCTCGGGACAGATCTTTGAAGCTTTCTTT. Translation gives CASSGQIFEAFF.

In nucleotides, the CDR3 is TGTGCCAGCAGCGGGACAGGGGGCTCCTATGGCTACACCTTC. Protein sequence: CASSGTGGSYGYTF. The V gene is TRBV3-1 (or the pseudogene TRBV3-2), the J gene TRBJ1-2, with 12 nucleotides matching TRBD1. V was clipped by 5 bases and J by 4 bases; unmatched bases: 2. This CDR3 contains 14 residues. Germline V gives CDR1 LGHDT, CDR2 YNNKEL (reference sequence).

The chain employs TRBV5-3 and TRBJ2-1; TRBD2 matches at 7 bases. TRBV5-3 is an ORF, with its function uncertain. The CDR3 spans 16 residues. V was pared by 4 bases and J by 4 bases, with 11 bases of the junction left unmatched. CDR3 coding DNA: TGTGCCAGAAGCCCACTAGCGCGCACTGGGTACAATGAGCAGTTCTTC. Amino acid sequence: CARSPLARTGYNEQFF.

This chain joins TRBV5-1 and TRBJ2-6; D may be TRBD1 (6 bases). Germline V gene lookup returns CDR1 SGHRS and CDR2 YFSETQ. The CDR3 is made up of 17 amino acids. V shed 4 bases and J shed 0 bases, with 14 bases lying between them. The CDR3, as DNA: TGCGCCAGCAGCAGATCAGGGGCAAGCTCTGGGGCCAACGTCCTGACTTTC. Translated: CASSRSGASSGANVLTF.

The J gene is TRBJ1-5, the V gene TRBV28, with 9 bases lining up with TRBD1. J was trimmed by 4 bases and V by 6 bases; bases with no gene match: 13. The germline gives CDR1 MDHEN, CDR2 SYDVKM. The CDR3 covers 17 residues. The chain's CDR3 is CASRSTTGGYRNQPQHF. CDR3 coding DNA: TGTGCCAGCAGGAGCACGACAGGGGGATATCGAAATCAGCCCCAGCATTTT.